This passage covers 19 T cell receptor beta chains from one sample sequenced in a study of CD8 T cells in ankylosing spondylitis. TCRdb independently ran MiXCR on the 5' RACE reads; one entry per CDR3 protein. The sample holds about 540,000 distinct CDR3 sequences, approximately 11% seen once. Study-wide findings and caveats: Characteristic, it appeared, of ankylosing spondylitis blood was a TCR beta motif of eight highly homologous variants.

These receptors are not linked to any known antigen. The sample comprised blood, either unsorted or a sorted T cell fraction (not recorded which). These receptors all come from a male donor with ankylosing spondylitis.

This clonotype showed up many times. The chain recombines TRBV24-1 with TRBJ2-1; D is unclear. From germline, CDR1 is KGHDR and CDR2 SFDVKD. The ends were cut back, 4 bases at V and 9 bases at J, with 21 bases in the middle. There are 16 residues in the CDR3. The CDR3 region has the DNA TGTGCCACCAGTGACCACCCTTACCAAACTCGCGCTGAGCAGTTCTTC. It translates to CATSDHPYQTRAEQFF.

The chain employs TRBV13 and TRBJ1-5, with D perhaps TRBD1 (6 bases). CDR1 is PRHDT, CDR2 FYEKMQ, per germline (reference sequence). V was clipped by 6 bases and J by 7 bases, with 16 bases between them. This CDR3 has 14 amino acids. CDR3 amino acids: CASSLFGGGQPQHF. CDR3 DNA: TGTGCCAGCAGTCTCTTCGGGGGCGGCCAGCCCCAGCATTTT.

In DNA, the CDR3 is TGTGCCAGCAGCAACGGGACTAGCGGGAGGGCCATTGTCACCGGGGAGCTGTTTTTT. It translates to CASSNGTSGRAIVTGELFF. The chain uses TRBV21-1 and TRBJ2-2; the D call of TRBD2 is as the table states it, not checked on the DNA. TRBV21-1 constitutes a pseudogene. The CDR3 totals 19 residues.

Only a few counts were recorded for this clonotype. V and J are TRBV7-9 and TRBJ2-5; the match to TRBD2 covers 11 bases. Germline V CDR1 and CDR2: SEHNR, FQNEAQ (reference sequence). V shed 5 bases and J 4 bases; nucleotides not matched to a gene: 9. This CDR3 region has 16 residues. CDR3 amino acids: CASSPGTSGEVETQYF. CDR3 DNA sequence: TGTGCCAGCAGCCCGGGGACTAGCGGAGAGGTAGAGACCCAGTACTTC.

V gene TRBV7-2 combines with J gene TRBJ2-1; 9 nucleotides match TRBD2. This CDR3 spans 16 amino acids. CDR1 and CDR2 (germline): SGHTA, FQGNSA. Trimming cost V 5 bases and J 5 bases; bases outside gene matches: 10. The DNA for the CDR3 is TGTGCCAGCAGCCCCCGACTAGCGGTCCCCCACAATGAGCAGTTCTTC. Protein sequence: CASSPRLAVPHNEQFF.

This clonotype was seen many times. This CDR3 reads CASSRNRGQVYGYTF. The CDR3 nucleotides read TGCGCCAGCAGCAGGAACAGGGGGCAGGTCTATGGCTACACCTTC. This chain connects TRBV5-1 to TRBJ1-2, with 9 bases identical to TRBD1. The CDR3 spans 15 residues. Germline trimming cut 4 bases from V and 4 bases from J; bases unmatched to any gene: 8. CDR1 is SGHRS and CDR2 is YFSETQ in the germline V gene.

The chain is built from TRBV2 and TRBJ2-7, with 8 bases lining up with TRBD2. J lost 2 bases, V lost 2 bases, and 2 bases had no gene match. This CDR3 has 14 residues. The germline V gene has CDR1 SNHLY and CDR2 FYNNEI. The CDR3 region has the DNA TGTGCCAGCAGTGAATTTAGCGGGGCCTACGAGCAGTACGTC. It translates to CASSEFSGAYEQYV.

This clonotype came up many times. The chain carries TRBV3-1 and TRBJ1-5; D unclear. The CDR3 sequence is 13 residues long. The ends were cut back, 3 bases at V and 2 bases at J, with 5 bases in the middle. Germline CDR1 is LGHDT and CDR2 is YNNKEL (reference sequence). The CDR3 sequence: CASSQGGNQPQHF. CDR3 in DNA: TGTGCCAGCAGCCAGGGAGGCAATCAGCCCCAGCATTTT.

This clonotype has just a few counts. This rearrangement joins TRBV4-2 to TRBJ2-5; 8 bases fit TRBD2. With V trimmed by 0 bases and J by 2 bases, 8 bases remained unmatched. This CDR3 has 17 residues. Germline CDR1 and CDR2: LGHNA and YNFKEQ. This chain's CDR3 is CASSQDMGLGSQETQYF. CDR3 nucleotides: TGTGCCAGCAGCCAAGACATGGGACTAGGATCTCAAGAGACCCAGTACTTC.

The chain has TRBV5-5 and TRBJ2-5; perhaps TRBD1 as D (6 bases). V lost 4 bases and J 1 base, leaving 14 bases between the germline ends. The V gene's germline CDR1 is SGHKS and CDR2 YYEKEE (reference sequence). CDR3 size: 15 residues. The CDR3: CASSLGTPVQETQYF. The CDR3 DNA reads TGTGCCAGCAGCCTCGGGACACCCGTCCAAGAGACCCAGTACTTC.

This clonotype occurred a few times. The chain joins TRBV5-1 to TRBJ1-5, with D unclear. The CDR3 totals 15 residues. Germline values: CDR1 SGHRS, CDR2 YFSETQ. Trimming shortened V by 0 bases and J by 3 bases, and 10 bases separated the two germline ends. CDR3 nucleotide sequence: TGCGCCAGCAGCTTGGAAGGGATTCTCAATCAGCCCCAGCATTTT. Translating gives CASSLEGILNQPQHF.

Concerning this clonotype: A much larger clone differs by one base, so this may be a read error. No conserved phenylalanine or tryptophan is present at the end of the CDR3, so a read error is the likely explanation. The gene calls are TRBV7-2 and TRBJ2-2; 8 nucleotides match TRBD1. J lost 7 bases, V lost 4 bases, and 2 bases had no gene match. Per the germline V gene, CDR1 is SGHTA and CDR2 is FQGNSA. The CDR3 totals 13 residues. In DNA, the CDR3 is TGTGCCAGCAGCTCACAGGGGGTCGGGGAGCTGTTTGTT. Protein: CASSSQGVGELFV.

V gene TRBV28 combines with J gene TRBJ2-5, with D possibly called TRBD1 or TRBD2 (5 bases each). Trimming pared 5 bases from V and 4 bases from J, leaving 17 bases between. CDR1 and CDR2 from the germline V gene are MDHEN and SYDVKM. This CDR3 has 15 residues. CDR3 DNA: TGTGCCAGCAGTCCAGACTTCGGGACGACAGAGACCCAGTACTTC. This sequence encodes CASSPDFGTTETQYF.

The chain joins TRBV20-1 to TRBJ2-7, with a tentative D call TRBD2 (6 bases). Trimming removed 6 bases at V and 2 bases at J, with 11 bases between. CDR1 and CDR2 from the germline V gene are DFQATT and SNEGSKA (reference sequence). The CDR3 loop spans 12 amino acids. The CDR3 nucleotides read TGCAGTGCGTCGCGGGATACCTACGAGCAGTACTTC. Amino acids: CSASRDTYEQYF.

This clonotype has a handful of counts. This sequence joins TRBV7-6 and TRBJ2-5; TRBD1 matches 7 bases. This CDR3 has 15 residues. V lost 1 base and J lost 5; bases outside the gene matches: 7. Germline V lookup: CDR1 SGHVS, CDR2 FNYEAQ. The CDR3 region has the DNA TGTGCCAGCAGCTTAGTGGACAGGACCGGGGAGACCCAGTACTTC. Its protein is CASSLVDRTGETQYF.

This chain's CDR3 is CASSQDSGVPYEQYV. CDR3 DNA sequence: TGCGCCAGCAGCCAAGATTCAGGGGTACCCTACGAGCAGTACGTC. The chain couples TRBV4-1 to TRBJ2-7; a weak D match, TRBD1 (6 bases). CDR3 length: 15 amino acids. Germline-derived CDR1 and CDR2 are MGHRA and YSYEKL. Trimming removed 0 bases at V and 2 bases at J, with 11 bases between.

At least ten counts were recorded for this clonotype. The CDR3 DNA reads as TGTGCCAGCAGTCCACTAGCGGGAGGTGAGACCCAGTACTTC. Translating gives CASSPLAGGETQYF. This chain connects TRBV12-3 or TRBV12-4 to TRBJ2-5; 12 bases agree with TRBD2. J lost 5 bases, V lost 5 bases, and 3 bases had no gene match. The CDR3 totals 14 residues.

This clonotype was seen a handful of times. The genes are TRBV20-1 and TRBJ2-1; tentatively, D is TRBD1 (5 bases). The CDR3 is 14 amino acids. Deletions cut 0 bases from V and 4 bases from J, with 10 bases between. Germline loops: CDR1 DFQATT, CDR2 SNEGSKA (reference sequence). The CDR3 sequence: CSARDLREYNEQFF. In DNA, the CDR3 is TGCAGTGCTAGAGACCTCAGGGAATACAATGAGCAGTTCTTC.

This chain joins TRBV10-3 and TRBJ1-1; D is ambiguous. The CDR3 length is 13 residues. Germline loops: CDR1 ENHRY, CDR2 SYGVKD. V was cut by 4 bases and J by 1 base, with 7 bases left in between. DNA of the CDR3: TGTGCCATCAGTGTTGCCACGAACACTGAAGCTTTCTTT. This sequence encodes CAISVATNTEAFF.